The clone carrying this T cell receptor beta chain turned up a few times. What it binds is unknown. CDR1 is LNHDA and CDR2 is SQIVND in the germline V gene (reference sequence). The CDR3 is 15 residues long. V lost 2 bases, J lost 6 bases, and 14 bases lay in between. The data were taken from a study of T cell repertoires in cytomegalovirus infection. Study-wide results and limits: Frequencies of public TCR beta families were cumulated, and this identified carriers of CMV plus the relevant HLA. Dominating the ex vivo response were TCR beta clonotypes that were CMV-specific and HLA-C-restricted.

TCRdb independently ran MiXCR on the reads; one entry per CDR3 protein. The sample consists of approximately 1,000,000 distinct CDR3 sequences, around 32% of them appearing once. Sample: cultured CD8+ T cells from PBMCs, taken from culture after CMV antigen stimulation. The origin of this receptor is a human donor in good health (CMV status not recorded). Some clones in this sample may be carry-over from other donors' samples. The rearrangement uses TRBV19 and TRBJ2-1, with D possibly matching TRBD1 (6 bases). The CDR3 here is CASSIWWQGSNEQFF. The CDR3 bases are TGTGCCAGTAGTATATGGTGGCAGGGGAGCAATGAGCAGTTCTTC. Combining the CDR3 with reference TRBV19 and TRBJ2-1 gives the whole variable domain DGGITQSPKYLFRKEGQNVTLSCEQNLNHDAMYWYRQDPGQGLRLIYYSQIVNDFQKGDIAEGYSVSREKKESFPLTVTSAQKNPTAFYLCASSIWWQGSNEQFFGPGTRLTVL.